The rows below give T cell receptor beta chains drawn from one sample of a study of T cells after yellow fever vaccination. From the 5' RACE reads, TCRdb called clonotypes with MiXCR, one entry per CDR3 protein. The sample contains about 630,000 distinct CDR3 sequences, more than 9% of which appear only once. This specimen consisted of PBMCs, obtained on the day of the yellow fever booster vaccination. These receptors originate from a man aged 25-45 years who received the YFV17D yellow fever vaccine. CDR3s include the opening cysteine and the closing phenylalanine or tryptophan. Each record gives: J gene, V gene, D gene, clone size, CDR3 DNA, CDR3 protein. The D gene is left open where the match is weak. The size of a clone is reported for some rows only, either as once, few or many, or as a class for expanded clones.

>TRBJ2-7|TRBV10-3|TRBD1|NA
TGTGCCATCAGAGCAACCGGGACAGGGGGTCGCGAGCAGTACTTC
CAIRATGTGGREQYF
>TRBJ2-3|TRBV9|TRBD2|few
TGTGCCAGCAGCTCGGGAGGGAGGACAGATACGCAGTATTTT
CASSSGGRTDTQYF
>TRBJ2-1|TRBV5-1|TRBD2|few
TGCGCCAGCAGCTTGTGGACTAGCAATGAGCAGTTCTTC
CASSLWTSNEQFF
>TRBJ2-4|TRBV3-1|NA|NA
TGTGCCAGCAGCCAAGGAAACAGGAAAAACATTCAGTACTTC
CASSQGNRKNIQYF
>TRBJ1-3|TRBV7-8|NA|few
TGTGCCAGCAGCGCAGAGGGGGGGTGGGCCCCTGTAAACACCATATATTTT
CASSAEGGWAPVNTIYF
>TRBJ2-1|TRBV20-1|NA|few
TGCAGTGCTCAAAGAGGGAGTGGAAGGGACAATGAGCAGTTCTTC
CSAQRGSGRDNEQFF
>TRBJ2-3|TRBV5-1|TRBD1|NA
TGCGCCAGCAGCTCAACTCCCCCCGGGACAGATAGCACAGATACGCAGTATTTT
CASSSTPPGTDSTDTQYF
>TRBJ2-2|TRBV12-3/TRBV12-4|NA|few
TGTGCCAGCAGTTTTCGGACAAACGGGGAGCTGTTTTTT
CASSFRTNGELFF
>TRBJ2-3|TRBV9|TRBD1|few
TGTGCCAGCAGCGGACGACAGGGGGTACACACAGATACGCAGTATTTT
CASSGRQGVHTDTQYF
>TRBJ2-1|TRBV7-2|TRBD2|few
TGTGCCAGCAGCTTGGGACTAGCGGGAGACCATGAGCAGTTCTTC
CASSLGLAGDHEQFF
>TRBJ2-7|TRBV10-1|TRBD2|few
TGCGCCAGCAGTGCGACTAGCGGGGGTCCTCTCGAGCAGTACTTC
CASSATSGGPLEQYF
>TRBJ2-1|TRBV28|TRBD1|NA
TGTGCCAGCAGTACCCCGGGACAGGGCCACAAAGGGGAGCAGTTCTTC
CASSTPGQGHKGEQFF
>TRBJ2-1|TRBV5-1|NA|NA
TGCGCCAGCAGCTTGACGAGAGACTACCCGAGCACAAACGGACCCAATGAGCAGTTCTTC
CASSLTRDYPSTNGPNEQFF
>TRBJ2-3|TRBV7-8|TRBD2|few
TGTGCCAGCAGCCCTCGACTAGCGGGACGAGATACGCAGTATTTT
CASSPRLAGRDTQYF
>TRBJ2-3|TRBV5-1|NA|few
TGCGCCAGCAGCCAACCGATAAGAGGGAAGGCTGCAGATACGCAGTATTTT
CASSQPIRGKAADTQYF